The 11 T cell receptor beta chains below all came from one sample that was sequenced in a study of somatic mutations in cytotoxic T cells in rheumatoid arthritis. Generated by immunoSEQ multiplex PCR, the TCRdb table keeps only in-frame clones and is missing some. The data contain 15,000 to 20,000 clones, almost 85% of them seen just once; the ten biggest clones take up about 10%. Sequenced sample: CD8+ T cells sorted from blood. These receptors were taken from an adult with rheumatoid arthritis.

The chain couples TRBV7-9 to TRBJ2-5, with 7 bases fitting TRBD1. The V segment lost 5 bases and the J segment 5 bases; nucleotides outside the gene matches: 8. CDR1 and CDR2 from the germline V gene are SEHNR and FQNEAQ (reference sequence). CDR3 length: 14 residues. This CDR3 is CASSERQGLETQYF. The DNA for the CDR3 is TGTGCCAGCAGCGAACGACAGGGTTTGGAGACCCAGTACTTC. The variable domain in full, completed from reference TRBV7-9 and TRBJ2-5, reads DTGVSQNPRHKITKRGQNVTFRCDPISEHNRLYWYRQTLGQGPEFLTYFQNEAQLEKSRLLSDRFSAERPKGSFSTLEIQRTEQGDSAMYLCASSERQGLETQYFGPGTRLLVL.

This chain connects TRBV18 to TRBJ2-3, with D perhaps matching TRBD2 (6 bases). The V and J ends lost 6 bases and 0 bases respectively, with 19 bases between them. CDR1 and CDR2 (germline): KGHSH, LQKENI. The CDR3 extends over 17 amino acids. Here the CDR3 reads CASSTRPGGSSTDTQYF. The CDR3 DNA follows: TGTGCCAGCTCGACGAGGCCCGGGGGAAGTAGCACAGATACGCAGTATTTT.

In this sample, this clone turned up once. The chain has TRBV27 and TRBJ2-1; 9 bases agree with TRBD2. This CDR3 region has 13 residues. V lost 10 bases and J lost 5; bases outside the gene matches: 6. Germline values: CDR1 MNHEY, CDR2 SMNVEV (reference sequence). In DNA form, the CDR3 reads TGTGCCACCAAGCGGGGGGCTCACAATGAGCAGTTCTTC. It is translated as CATKRGAHNEQFF.

The V and J genes are TRBV5-6 and TRBJ1-5, with a possible D match to TRBD1 (5 bases). CDR3 length: 15 residues. The V and J ends lost 0 bases and 1 base respectively, with 8 bases between them. Germline-derived CDR1 and CDR2 are SGHDT and YYEEEE. As DNA, the CDR3 is TGTGCCAGCAGCTTGGGCCCAGGGAGCAATCAGCCCCAGCATTTT. This sequence encodes CASSLGPGSNQPQHF.

This clone was counted a few times. This rearrangement joins TRBV9 to TRBJ1-6; D is unclear. Germline-derived CDR1 and CDR2 are SGDLS and YYNGEE. This CDR3 spans 13 amino acids. Trimming took 0 bases from V and 6 from J, leaving 4 bases between them. CDR3 in DNA: TGTGCCAGCAGCGTAGAGGGTAATTCACCCCTCCACTTT. Residues: CASSVEGNSPLHF.

V gene TRBV2 combines with J gene TRBJ2-1, with 10 nucleotides matching TRBD2. Germline-derived CDR1 and CDR2 are SNHLY and FYNNEI. CDR3 size: 14 residues. V was pared by 5 bases and J by 8 bases, with 6 bases of the junction left unmatched. For the CDR3, the DNA is TGTGCCAGCAGTTGGACTAGCGGTAGGGATGAGCAGTTCTTC. As protein: CASSWTSGRDEQFF. Looking up the rest from reference TRBV2 and TRBJ2-1 gives the full variable domain: EPEVTQTPSHQVTQMGQEVILRCVPISNHLYFYWYRQILGQKVEFLVSFYNNEISEKSEIFDDQFSVERPDGSNFTLKIRSTKLEDSAMYFCASSWTSGRDEQFFGPGTRLTVL.

The chain recombines TRBV13 with TRBJ2-6; 7 bases align to TRBD2. After removal of 3 bases from V and 1 base from J, the junction contained 9 bases not matched to a gene. The CDR3 totals 18 residues. Germline loops: CDR1 PRHDT, CDR2 FYEKMQ (reference sequence). The CDR3 nucleotides are TGTGCCAGCAGCTTCGGGGAGGGTTATTGGTCTGGGGCCAACGTCCTGACTTTC. This sequence encodes CASSFGEGYWSGANVLTF.

This clone was observed once. The CDR3 coding sequence is TGTGCCAGCAGCTTGGGGGCTAGCGGGAGGGCCGAACACAATGAGCAGTTCTTC. Translating gives CASSLGASGRAEHNEQFF. The chain couples TRBV5-6 to TRBJ2-1; TRBD2 matches at 12 bases. The junction had 9 bases not matched to a gene; V was cut back by 0 bases and J by 5 bases. Germline V gene lookup returns CDR1 SGHDT and CDR2 YYEEEE. The CDR3 totals 18 residues.

This chain links TRBV28 with TRBJ1-4, with D perhaps matching TRBD1 (5 bases). This CDR3 contains 15 residues. Per germline, CDR1 MDHEN and CDR2 SYDVKM. V gave up 3 bases and J gave up 6 bases, with 14 bases separating them. The CDR3 DNA reads TGTGCCAGCAGTTTCGGTTTGGGGGGGTATGAAAAACTGTTTTTT. Translating gives CASSFGLGGYEKLFF.

The chain employs TRBV5-6 and TRBJ2-1; no definite D call. The CDR3 length is 11 residues. Germline CDR1 and CDR2: SGHDT and YYEEEE. Trimming took 5 bases from V and 9 from J, leaving 9 bases between them. The CDR3 region is CASSLGPEQFF. CDR3 bases: TGTGCCAGCAGTCTAGGGCCTGAGCAGTTCTTC.

The V and J genes are TRBV29-1 and TRBJ2-1; either TRBD1 or TRBD2 may supply D (6 bases each). Trimming removed 0 bases at V and 6 bases at J, with 15 bases between. Germline V lookup: CDR1 SQVTM, CDR2 ANQGSEA. The CDR3 contains 15 residues. The CDR3 spells CSVEEGLGGGNEQFF. CDR3 in DNA: TGCAGCGTTGAAGAAGGATTAGGAGGGGGCAATGAGCAGTTCTTC.